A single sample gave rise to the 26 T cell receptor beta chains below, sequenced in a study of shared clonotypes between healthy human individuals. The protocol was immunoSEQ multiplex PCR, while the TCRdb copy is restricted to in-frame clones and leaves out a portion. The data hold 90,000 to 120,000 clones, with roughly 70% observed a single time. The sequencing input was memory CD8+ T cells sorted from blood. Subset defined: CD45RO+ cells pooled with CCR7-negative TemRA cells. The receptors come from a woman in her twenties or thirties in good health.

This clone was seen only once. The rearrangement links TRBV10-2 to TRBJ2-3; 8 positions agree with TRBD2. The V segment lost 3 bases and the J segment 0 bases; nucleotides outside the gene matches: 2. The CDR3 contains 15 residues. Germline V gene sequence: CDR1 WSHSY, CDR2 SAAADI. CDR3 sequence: CASSEASGSTDTQYF. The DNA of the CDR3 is TGCGCCAGCAGTGAAGCTAGCGGGAGCACAGATACGCAGTATTTT.

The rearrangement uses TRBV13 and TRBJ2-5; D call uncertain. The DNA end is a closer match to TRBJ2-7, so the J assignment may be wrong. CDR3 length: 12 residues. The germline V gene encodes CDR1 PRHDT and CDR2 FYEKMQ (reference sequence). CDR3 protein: CASSLNRAEQYF. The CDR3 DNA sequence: TGTGCCAGCAGCTTAAATCGGGCCGAGCAGTACTTC.

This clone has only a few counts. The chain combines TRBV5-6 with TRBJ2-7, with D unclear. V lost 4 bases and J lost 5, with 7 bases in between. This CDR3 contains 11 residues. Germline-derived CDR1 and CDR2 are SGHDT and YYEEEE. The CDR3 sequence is CASSLGHEQYF. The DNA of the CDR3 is TGTGCCAGCAGCCTGGGCCACGAGCAGTACTTC.

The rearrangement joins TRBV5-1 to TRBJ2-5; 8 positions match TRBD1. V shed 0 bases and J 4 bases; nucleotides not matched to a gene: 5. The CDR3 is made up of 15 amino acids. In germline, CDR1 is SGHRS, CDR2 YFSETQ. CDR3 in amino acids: CASSLALQGAETQYF. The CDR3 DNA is TGCGCCAGCAGCTTGGCCCTGCAGGGGGCAGAGACCCAGTACTTC. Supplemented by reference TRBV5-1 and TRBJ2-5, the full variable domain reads KAGVTQTPRYLIKTRGQQVTLSCSPISGHRSVSWYQQTPGQGLQFLFEYFSETQRNKGNFPGRFSGRQFSNSRSEMNVSTLELGDSALYLCASSLALQGAETQYFGPGTRLLVL.

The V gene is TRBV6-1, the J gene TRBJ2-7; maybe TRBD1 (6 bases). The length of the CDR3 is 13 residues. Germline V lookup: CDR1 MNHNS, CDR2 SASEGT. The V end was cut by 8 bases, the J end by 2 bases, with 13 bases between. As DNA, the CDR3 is TGTGCCAGCGAAAGACAGGAGACCTACGAGCAGTACTTC. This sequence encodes CASERQETYEQYF.

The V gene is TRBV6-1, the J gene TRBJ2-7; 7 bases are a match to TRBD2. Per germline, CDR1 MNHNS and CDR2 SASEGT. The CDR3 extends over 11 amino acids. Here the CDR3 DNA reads TGTGCAACTAGCGACCTCTACGAGCAGTACTTC. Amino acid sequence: CATSDLYEQYF.

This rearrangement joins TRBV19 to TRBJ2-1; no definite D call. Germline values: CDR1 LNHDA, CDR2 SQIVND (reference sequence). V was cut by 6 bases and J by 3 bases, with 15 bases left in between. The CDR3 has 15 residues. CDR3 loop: CASSPTHSFYNEQFF. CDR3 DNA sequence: TGTGCCAGTAGCCCGACCCATTCCTTCTACAATGAGCAGTTCTTC.

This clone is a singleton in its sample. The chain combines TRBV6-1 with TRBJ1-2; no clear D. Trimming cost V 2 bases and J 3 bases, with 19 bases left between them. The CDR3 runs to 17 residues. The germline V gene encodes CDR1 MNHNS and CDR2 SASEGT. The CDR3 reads CASSESLFLGPYYGYTF. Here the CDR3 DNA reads TGTGCCAGCAGTGAATCTCTCTTCCTGGGTCCTTACTATGGCTACACCTTC.

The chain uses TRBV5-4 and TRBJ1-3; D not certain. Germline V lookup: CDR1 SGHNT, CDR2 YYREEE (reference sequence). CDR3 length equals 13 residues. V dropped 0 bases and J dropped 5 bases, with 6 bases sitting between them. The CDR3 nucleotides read TGTGCCAGCAGCTTGGAGGGTCGAAACACCATATATTTT. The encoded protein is CASSLEGRNTIYF.

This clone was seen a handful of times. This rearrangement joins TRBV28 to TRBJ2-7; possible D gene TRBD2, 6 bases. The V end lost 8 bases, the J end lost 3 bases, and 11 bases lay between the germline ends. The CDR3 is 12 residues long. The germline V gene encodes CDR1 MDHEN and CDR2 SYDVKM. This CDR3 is CASSSGVYEQYF. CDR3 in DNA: TGTGCCAGCTCCTCGGGGGTCTACGAGCAGTACTTC.

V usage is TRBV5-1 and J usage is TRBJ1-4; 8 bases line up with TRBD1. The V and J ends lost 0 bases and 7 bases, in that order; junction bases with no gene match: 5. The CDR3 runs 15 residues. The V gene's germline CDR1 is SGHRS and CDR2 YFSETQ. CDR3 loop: CASSLGQGAAEKLFF. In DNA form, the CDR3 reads TGCGCCAGCAGCTTGGGGCAGGGGGCAGCTGAAAAACTGTTTTTT.

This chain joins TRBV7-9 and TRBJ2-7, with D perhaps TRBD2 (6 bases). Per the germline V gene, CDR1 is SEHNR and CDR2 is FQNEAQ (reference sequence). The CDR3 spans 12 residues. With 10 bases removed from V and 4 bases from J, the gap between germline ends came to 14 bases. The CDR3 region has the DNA TGTGCCACTCGTCCGGGGACTTACGAGCAGTACTTC. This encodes CATRPGTYEQYF.

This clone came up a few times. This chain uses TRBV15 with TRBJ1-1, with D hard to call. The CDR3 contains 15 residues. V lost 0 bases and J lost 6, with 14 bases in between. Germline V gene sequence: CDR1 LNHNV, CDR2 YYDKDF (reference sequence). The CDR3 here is CATSRDREGSAEAFF. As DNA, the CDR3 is TGTGCCACCAGCAGAGATAGGGAGGGAAGCGCTGAAGCTTTCTTT. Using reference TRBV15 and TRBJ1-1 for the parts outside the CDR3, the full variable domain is DAMVIQNPRYQVTQFGKPVTLSCSQTLNHNVMYWYQQKSSQAPKLLFHYYDKDFNNEADTPDNFQSRRPNTSFCFLDIRSPGLGDTAMYLCATSRDREGSAEAFFGQGTRLTVV.

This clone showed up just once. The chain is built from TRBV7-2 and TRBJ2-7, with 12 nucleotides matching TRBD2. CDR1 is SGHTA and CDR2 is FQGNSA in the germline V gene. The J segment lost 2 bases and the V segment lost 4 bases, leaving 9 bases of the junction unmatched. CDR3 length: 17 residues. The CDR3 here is CASSSPLASGRAYEQYF. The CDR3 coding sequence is TGTGCCAGCAGCTCCCCCCTCGCTAGCGGGAGGGCCTACGAGCAGTACTTC. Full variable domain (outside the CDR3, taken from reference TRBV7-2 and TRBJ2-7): GAGVSQSPSNKVTEKGKDVELRCDPISGHTALYWYRQSLGQGLEFLIYFQGNSAPDKSGLPSDRFSAERTGGSVSTLTIQRTQQEDSAVYLCASSSPLASGRAYEQYFGPGTRLTVT.

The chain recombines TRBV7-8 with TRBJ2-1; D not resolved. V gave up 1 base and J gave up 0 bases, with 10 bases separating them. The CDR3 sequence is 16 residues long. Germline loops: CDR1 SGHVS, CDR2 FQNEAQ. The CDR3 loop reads CASSLVNGLSYNEQFF. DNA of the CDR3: TGTGCCAGCAGCTTAGTGAACGGGCTCTCCTACAATGAGCAGTTCTTC. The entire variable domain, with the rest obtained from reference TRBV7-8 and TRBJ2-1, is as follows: GAGVSQSPRYKVAKRGQDVALRCDPISGHVSLFWYQQALGQGPEFLTYFQNEAQLDKSGLPSDRFFAERPEGSVSTLKIQRTQQEDSAVYLCASSLVNGLSYNEQFFGPGTRLTVL.

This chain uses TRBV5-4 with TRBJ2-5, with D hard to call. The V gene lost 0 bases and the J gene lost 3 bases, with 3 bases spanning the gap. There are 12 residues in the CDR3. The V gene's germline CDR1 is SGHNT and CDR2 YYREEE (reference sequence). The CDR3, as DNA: TGTGCCAGCAGCTTGGGAGAAGAGACCCAGTACTTC. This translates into CASSLGEETQYF.

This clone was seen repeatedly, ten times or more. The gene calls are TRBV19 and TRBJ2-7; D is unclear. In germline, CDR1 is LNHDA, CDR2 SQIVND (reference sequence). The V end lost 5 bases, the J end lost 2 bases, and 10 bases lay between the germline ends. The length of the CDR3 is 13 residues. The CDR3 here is CASSLTDTYEQYF. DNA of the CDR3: TGTGCCAGTAGTTTAACAGATACCTACGAGCAGTACTTC.

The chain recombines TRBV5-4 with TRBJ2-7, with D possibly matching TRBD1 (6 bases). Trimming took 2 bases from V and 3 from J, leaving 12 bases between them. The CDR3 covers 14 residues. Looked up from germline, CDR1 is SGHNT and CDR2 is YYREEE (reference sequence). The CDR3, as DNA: TGTGCCAGCAGCTTATCAACAGGGTTCTACGAGCAGTACTTC. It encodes CASSLSTGFYEQYF.

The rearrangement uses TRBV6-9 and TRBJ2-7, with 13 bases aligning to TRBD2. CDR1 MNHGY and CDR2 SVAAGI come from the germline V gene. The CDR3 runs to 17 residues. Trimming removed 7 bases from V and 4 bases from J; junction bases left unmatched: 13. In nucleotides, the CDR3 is TGTGCCAGCATCCCTATCCCAGGGACTAGCGGGACGTACGAGCAGTACTTC. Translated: CASIPIPGTSGTYEQYF.

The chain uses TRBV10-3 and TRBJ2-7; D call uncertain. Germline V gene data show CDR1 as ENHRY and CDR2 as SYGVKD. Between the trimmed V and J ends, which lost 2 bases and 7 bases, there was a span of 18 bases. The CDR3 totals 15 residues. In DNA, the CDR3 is TGTGCCATCAGTGAGCCGACCCAATTGTCCGGTGAGCAGTACTTC. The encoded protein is CAISEPTQLSGEQYF.

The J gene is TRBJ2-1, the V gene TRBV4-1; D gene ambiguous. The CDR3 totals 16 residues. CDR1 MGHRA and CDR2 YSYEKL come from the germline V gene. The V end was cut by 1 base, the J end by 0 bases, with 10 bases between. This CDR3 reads CASSQANLVSYNEQFF. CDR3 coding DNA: TGCGCCAGCAGCCAAGCTAATCTCGTCTCCTACAATGAGCAGTTCTTC.

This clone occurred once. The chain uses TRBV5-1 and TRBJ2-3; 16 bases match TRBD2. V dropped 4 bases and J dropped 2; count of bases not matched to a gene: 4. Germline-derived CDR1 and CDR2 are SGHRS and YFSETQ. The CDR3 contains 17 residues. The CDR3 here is CASSKGLAGGTTDTQYF. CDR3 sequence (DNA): TGCGCCAGCAGCAAGGGACTAGCGGGAGGGACCACAGATACGCAGTATTTT.

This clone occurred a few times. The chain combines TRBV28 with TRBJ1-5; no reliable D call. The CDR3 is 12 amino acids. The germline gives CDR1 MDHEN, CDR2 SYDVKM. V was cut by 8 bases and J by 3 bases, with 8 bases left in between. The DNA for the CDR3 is TGTGCCAGCGAGGGCCCCAATCAGCCCCAGCATTTT. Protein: CASEGPNQPQHF.

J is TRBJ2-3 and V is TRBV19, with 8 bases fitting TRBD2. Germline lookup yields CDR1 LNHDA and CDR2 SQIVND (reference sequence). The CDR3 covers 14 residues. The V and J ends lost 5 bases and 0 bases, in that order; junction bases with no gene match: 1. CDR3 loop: CASSVAGSTDTQYF. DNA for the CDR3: TGTGCCAGTAGTGTAGCGGGAAGCACAGATACGCAGTATTTT.

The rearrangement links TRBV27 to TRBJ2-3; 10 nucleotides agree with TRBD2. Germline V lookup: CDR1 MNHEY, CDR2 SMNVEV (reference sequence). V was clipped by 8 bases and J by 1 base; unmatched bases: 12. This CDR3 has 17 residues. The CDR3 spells CASRLLLAGAGTDTQYF. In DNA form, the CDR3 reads TGTGCCAGCCGCCTCCTCCTAGCGGGAGCTGGCACAGATACGCAGTATTTT.

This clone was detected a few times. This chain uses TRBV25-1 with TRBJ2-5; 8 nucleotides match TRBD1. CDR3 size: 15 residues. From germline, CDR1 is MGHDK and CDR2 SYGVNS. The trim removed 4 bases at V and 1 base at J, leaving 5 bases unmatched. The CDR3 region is CASSGPDRAQETQYF. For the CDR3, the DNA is TGTGCCAGCAGTGGGCCGGACAGGGCCCAAGAGACCCAGTACTTC.